The entry that follows covers one TCR beta chain sequence. Some clones are missing from TCRdb's copy, which holds only in-frame ones; the method was immunoSEQ multiplex PCR. The sample holds about 120,000 clones, around 89% seen once. This record belongs to a study of blood T cell repertoires in COVID-19. Germline V gene lookup returns CDR1 GTSNPN and CDR2 SVGIG (reference sequence). The CDR3 sequence is 12 residues long. The V and J ends lost 5 bases and 1 base, in that order; junction bases with no gene match: 2. Enrolled during active infection, Seattle patients were then followed longitudinally. What was sequenced was peripheral blood. The chain couples TRBV30 to TRBJ2-7, with 7 bases lining up with TRBD1. The source of this sequence is a man aged 60 to 69 with COVID-19, enrolled during active disease. CDR3 region: CAWETGSYEQYF. In DNA, the CDR3 is TGTGCCTGGGAGACAGGGTCCTACGAGCAGTACTTC.